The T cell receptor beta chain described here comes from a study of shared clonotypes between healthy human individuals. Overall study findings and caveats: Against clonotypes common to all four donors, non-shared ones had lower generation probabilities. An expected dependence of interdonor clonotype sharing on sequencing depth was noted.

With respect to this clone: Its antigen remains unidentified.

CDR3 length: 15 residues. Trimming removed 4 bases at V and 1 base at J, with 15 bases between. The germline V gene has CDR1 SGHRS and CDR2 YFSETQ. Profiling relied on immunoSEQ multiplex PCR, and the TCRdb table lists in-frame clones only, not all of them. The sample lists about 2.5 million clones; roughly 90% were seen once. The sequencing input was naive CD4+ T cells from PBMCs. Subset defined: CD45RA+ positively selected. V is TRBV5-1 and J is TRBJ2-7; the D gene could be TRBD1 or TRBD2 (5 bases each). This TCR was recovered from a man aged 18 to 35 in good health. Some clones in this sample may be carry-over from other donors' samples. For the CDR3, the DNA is TGCGCCAGCAGCCCTACCACAGGAGGTTCCTACGAGCAGTACTTC. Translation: CASSPTTGGSYEQYF.